The 27 T cell receptor beta chains below were found in one sample sequenced in a study of regulatory T cells in long-lasting Graves disease. Sequencing libraries for TCR beta were prepared with iRepertoire HTBI primers and Arm-PCR of CDR3 regions. TCRdb itself ran the multiplex PCR reads through MiXCR, one entry per CDR3 protein. The sample lists hundreds of thousands of distinct CDR3 sequences, less than 15% seen once, with 8.5% to 10% in the top ten. Time point of the sample: newly diagnosed GD, antithyroid drugs for less than 3 months. Generation of the TCR library employed RNA extracted from PBMCs. The data were also submitted as part of a second study, on T cells in Graves' hyperthyroidism and ophthalmopathy.

Source: peripheral blood mononuclear cells (PBMCs), taken at new diagnosis, from a patient treated with antithyroid drugs. The receptors stem from a man in his thirties or forties with Graves disease.

This clonotype was seen at least ten times. The V and J genes are TRBV2 and TRBJ2-3; D is possibly TRBD1 (7 bases). CDR3 length equals 17 residues. Between the trimmed V and J ends, which lost 5 bases and 6 bases, there was a span of 24 bases. Looked up from germline, CDR1 is SNHLY and CDR2 is FYNNEI. The CDR3 is CASSRRAMRAQGDTQYF. The CDR3 DNA is TGTGCCAGCAGTAGGAGGGCAATGAGGGCACAGGGGGATACGCAGTATTTT.

The sample holds a few counts of this clonotype. The chain combines TRBV11-3 with TRBJ2-1; D perhaps matches TRBD2 (6 bases). The germline V gene encodes CDR1 SGHNT and CDR2 YENEEA. The germline V and J ends were trimmed by 3 bases and 12 bases, with 12 bases remaining between them. The CDR3 has 12 amino acids. CDR3: CASSLMGGVQFF. CDR3 sequence (DNA): TGTGCCAGCAGCTTGATGGGGGGAGTGCAGTTCTTC.

This clonotype was found many times. This sequence joins TRBV6-2 or TRBV6-3 and TRBJ1-4, with D uncertain. The V and J ends lost 7 bases and 8 bases respectively, with 17 bases between them. The germline gives CDR1 MNHEY, CDR2 SVGEGT. The CDR3 consists of 14 residues. The DNA for the CDR3 is TGTGCCAGCACCCCGTGGTGGGCTACCGAAAAACTGTTTTTT. The encoded protein is CASTPWWATEKLFF.

In its sample, this clonotype was seen many times. J is TRBJ2-3 and V is TRBV5-1; 12 nucleotides match TRBD2. The CDR3 is 14 amino acids. CDR1 is SGHRS and CDR2 is YFSETQ in the germline V gene. V was pared by 4 bases and J by 11 bases, with 8 bases of the junction left unmatched. The CDR3, as DNA: TGCGCCAGCAGCCTCAAACTAGCGGGAGGCTGGCAGTATTTT. Protein sequence: CASSLKLAGGWQYF. Combining the CDR3 with reference TRBV5-1 and TRBJ2-3 gives the whole variable domain KAGVTQTPRYLIKTRGQQVTLSCSPISGHRSVSWYQQTPGQGLQFLFEYFSETQRNKGNFPGRFSGRQFSNSRSEMNVSTLELGDSALYLCASSLKLAGGWQYFGPGTRLTVL.

J is TRBJ2-1 and V is TRBV7-9; perhaps TRBD2 as D (6 bases). The germline gives CDR1 SEHNR, CDR2 FQNEAQ (reference sequence). The CDR3 is 16 residues long. V shed 5 bases and J shed 1 base, with 15 bases lying between them. The CDR3 loop reads CASSPSLASSYNEQFF. DNA of the CDR3: TGTGCCAGCAGCCCCTCTCTAGCGTCGTCCTACAATGAGCAGTTCTTC.

The rearrangement links TRBV13 to TRBJ2-5; D might be TRBD2 (6 bases). Germline values: CDR1 PRHDT, CDR2 FYEKMQ (reference sequence). V was trimmed by 5 bases and J by 9 bases, leaving 22 bases between them. The CDR3 totals 15 residues. In DNA form, the CDR3 reads TGTGCCAGCAGCCATGAGGACTATTACCGGGCGGCCCAGTACTTC. Its translation: CASSHEDYYRAAQYF.

This clonotype was seen a handful of times. This chain connects TRBV19 to TRBJ2-7; possibly TRBD2 for D (7 bases). The CDR3 loop spans 15 amino acids. From germline, CDR1 is LNHDA and CDR2 SQIVND (reference sequence). V was shortened by 6 bases and J by 0 bases, with 15 bases between the two germline ends. CDR3: CASRPWAGASYEQYF. CDR3 nucleotides: TGTGCCAGTAGACCATGGGCGGGGGCCTCCTACGAGCAGTACTTC. Filled out from reference TRBV19 and TRBJ2-7, the complete variable domain reads DGGITQSPKYLFRKEGQNVTLSCEQNLNHDAMYWYRQDPGQGLRLIYYSQIVNDFQKGDIAEGYSVSREKKESFPLTVTSAQKNPTAFYLCASRPWAGASYEQYFGPGTRLTVT.

The chain recombines TRBV20-1 with TRBJ2-3, with 10 nucleotides matching TRBD2. Germline CDR1 DFQATT, CDR2 SNEGSKA (reference sequence). J gave up 2 bases and V 3 bases, and 20 bases lay outside the gene matches. The CDR3 covers 20 residues. The DNA of the CDR3 is TGCAGTGCTAGTGAGCTTCTAACTCCGAGCGGGAGGGCCGCCACAGATACGCAGTATTTT. Encoded protein: CSASELLTPSGRAATDTQYF.

In the case of this clonotype: This could be a read error, since a much larger clone is one nucleotide away. V is TRBV28 and J is TRBJ2-2; D is perhaps TRBD2 (5 bases). This CDR3 region has 15 residues. The germline V gene encodes CDR1 MDHEN and CDR2 SYDVKM. The CDR3 sequence is CASSLVGSNTGELVF. The CDR3 DNA reads as TGTGCCAGCAGTTTAGTGGGCTCAAACACCGGGGAGCTGGTTTTT.

The sample holds a few counts of this clonotype. The chain carries TRBV6-1 and TRBJ2-4; perhaps TRBD2 as D (5 bases). Germline values: CDR1 MNHNS, CDR2 SASEGT. Trimming left V 3 bases short and J 13 bases short, with 13 bases between. The CDR3 consists of 12 residues. Here the CDR3 reads CASSDTRSKQYF. In DNA form, the CDR3 reads TGTGCCAGCAGTGACACTAGGTCAAAGCAGTACTTC.

This clonotype showed up many times. The V gene is TRBV3-1, the J gene TRBJ1-1, with D tentatively TRBD1 (5 bases). Germline V gives CDR1 LGHDT, CDR2 YNNKEL (reference sequence). The CDR3 totals 14 residues. Deletions cut 1 base from V and 4 bases from J, with 10 bases between. The DNA for the CDR3 is TGTGCCAGCAGCCAAGGGTACGGGACCACTGAAGCTTTCTTT. Translated, it gives CASSQGYGTTEAFF. Full variable domain (missing parts from reference TRBV3-1 and TRBJ1-1): DTAVSQTPKYLVTQMGNDKSIKCEQNLGHDTMYWYKQDSKKFLKIMFSYNNKELIINETVPNRFSPKSPDKAHLNLHINSLELGDSAVYFCASSQGYGTTEAFFGQGTRLTVV.

The rearrangement joins TRBV28 to TRBJ1-4, with 7 bases that match TRBD1. V shed 5 bases and J 7 bases; nucleotides not matched to a gene: 10. Germline V lookup: CDR1 MDHEN, CDR2 SYDVKM. The CDR3 is 15 amino acids. CDR3 nucleotide sequence: TGTGCCAGCAGTGACAACAGGGGAACTTTTGAAAAACTGTTTTTT. Amino acids: CASSDNRGTFEKLFF.

There are many counts of this clonotype. The CDR3 sequence is CASSLDRGVGKLFF. The DNA of the CDR3 is TGTGCCAGCAGTTTGGACAGGGGTGTCGGAAAACTGTTTTTT. The chain joins TRBV6-4 to TRBJ1-4; 9 nucleotides agree with TRBD1. Looked up from germline, CDR1 is MRHNA and CDR2 is SNTAGT. V dropped 5 bases and J dropped 10; count of bases not matched to a gene: 8. This CDR3 is 14 amino acids long.

The table lists this clonotype with many counts. This chain uses TRBV27 with TRBJ2-1; no reliable D call. The CDR3 extends over 16 amino acids. The V gene lost 5 bases and the J gene lost 0 bases, with 14 bases spanning the gap. Germline V lookup: CDR1 MNHEY, CDR2 SMNVEV (reference sequence). The CDR3 loop reads CASSPETEISYNEQFF. CDR3 DNA sequence: TGTGCCAGCAGTCCGGAGACGGAAATCTCCTACAATGAGCAGTTCTTC.

The chain recombines TRBV5-6 with TRBJ2-5; 7 positions agree with TRBD1. This CDR3 region has 15 residues. From germline, CDR1 is SGHDT and CDR2 YYEEEE. V shed 3 bases, J shed 5 bases, and the junction held 10 bases outside the gene matches. The CDR3 DNA is TGTGCCAGCAGCTGGGACCTGGGACAGATGGAGACCCAGTACTTC. Protein: CASSWDLGQMETQYF.

This clonotype was seen many times. This CDR3 is CASSSSYTLANYGYTF. The DNA of the CDR3 is TGTGCCAGCAGTTCCTCATACACCCTAGCTAACTATGGCTACACCTTC. This chain links TRBV12-3 or TRBV12-4 with TRBJ1-2; D is undetermined. CDR3 length: 16 amino acids. V was shortened by 4 bases and J by 0 bases, with 15 bases between the two germline ends.

This clonotype was seen repeatedly, ten times or more. This chain links TRBV2 with TRBJ1-5, with 8 nucleotides matching TRBD1. The germline V gene has CDR1 SNHLY and CDR2 FYNNEI. The CDR3 loop spans 14 amino acids. V gave up 5 bases and J gave up 6 bases; unmatched junction bases: 6. CDR3 sequence (DNA): TGTGCCAGCAGTAGAACAGGGGGTGCTCAGCCCCAGCATTTT. It yields the protein CASSRTGGAQPQHF.

This clonotype has ten or more counts. The chain uses TRBV20-1 and TRBJ2-3; 7 bases are shared with TRBD2. The CDR3 length is 13 residues. With 6 bases clipped from V and 2 bases from J, the junction kept 5 bases outside the gene matches. Germline V gene lookup returns CDR1 DFQATT and CDR2 SNEGSKA (reference sequence). For the CDR3, the DNA is TGCAGTGCCGCGGGAGTTATCACAGATACGCAGTATTTT. Translated, it gives CSAAGVITDTQYF.

This clonotype was picked up a small number of times. The genes are TRBV29-1 and TRBJ1-2; 9 bases are shared with TRBD1. J lost 4 bases, V lost 5 bases, and 17 bases had no gene match. This CDR3 region has 17 residues. The germline CDR1 and CDR2 sequences are SQVTM and ANQGSEA. The DNA for the CDR3 is TGCAGCGTTAGGGGGACACCGGGACAGGGAGGCCGCTATGGCTACACCTTC. Amino acid sequence: CSVRGTPGQGGRYGYTF.

In regard to this clonotype: Only one base separates this from a far larger clonotype, so it likely reflects a read error. V and J are TRBV6-2 or TRBV6-3 and TRBJ2-7; the D is unclear. CDR3 length: 13 residues. Trimming took off 6 bases at V and 5 bases at J, with 14 bases between the two ends. From germline, CDR1 is MNHEY and CDR2 SVGEGT. The CDR3 loop reads CASSEKGPHEQYF. The DNA of the CDR3 is TGTGCCAGCAGCGAAAAGGGCCCCCACGAGCAGTACTTC.

This clonotype was counted only a few times. One base separates it from a far larger clone, so it is likely a read error. The chain uses TRBV7-9 and TRBJ2-7; D gene ambiguous. From germline, CDR1 is SEHNR and CDR2 FQNEAQ (reference sequence). V lost 4 bases and J lost 5, with 9 bases in between. The CDR3 is 12 amino acids. The CDR3 loop reads CASSSTWDEQYF. CDR3 sequence (DNA): TGTGCCAGCAGCTCGACATGGGACGAGCAGTACTTC.

In its sample, this clonotype was seen many times. The genes are TRBV12-3 or TRBV12-4 and TRBJ2-1; no reliable D call. V was pared by 6 bases and J by 0 bases, with 12 bases between. The CDR3 extends over 15 amino acids. CDR3: CASSPSASSYNEQFF. The CDR3 DNA is TGTGCCAGCAGCCCTTCAGCGAGCTCCTACAATGAGCAGTTCTTC.

This clonotype was detected many times. V and J are TRBV10-3 and TRBJ2-5; no clear D gene. Germline CDR1 reads ENHRY; CDR2 reads SYGVKD. Trimming took off 6 bases at V and 1 base at J, with 6 bases between the two ends. The CDR3 extends over 12 amino acids. This chain's CDR3 is CAISRPQETQYF. The CDR3 nucleotides read TGTGCCATCAGCCGTCCCCAAGAGACCCAGTACTTC.

This clonotype was detected ten times or more. V is TRBV7-8 and J is TRBJ2-7, with 11 positions matching TRBD2. This CDR3 spans 16 amino acids. Germline CDR1 and CDR2: SGHVS and FQNEAQ. J was trimmed by 2 bases and V by 5 bases; bases with no gene match: 8. CDR3 DNA sequence: TGTGCCAGCAGCACCCCACTAGCGGGAGTCACCTACGAGCAGTACTTC. Its translation is CASSTPLAGVTYEQYF.

This clonotype has a count of ten or more. The chain couples TRBV20-1 to TRBJ2-1; TRBD2 matches 7 bases. V lost 4 bases, J lost 4 bases, and 10 bases stayed unmatched. The CDR3 consists of 15 residues. Germline V lookup: CDR1 DFQATT, CDR2 SNEGSKA (reference sequence). The CDR3 loop is CSAMERDEVYNEQFF. Written as DNA, the CDR3 is TGCAGTGCTATGGAGCGGGATGAGGTTTACAATGAGCAGTTCTTC.

Many counts were recorded for this clonotype. This CDR3 is CASSREWERGTQYF. The CDR3 DNA sequence: TGCGCCAGCAGTAGAGAGTGGGAACGTGGTACGCAGTATTTT. This chain uses TRBV10-1 with TRBJ2-3, with unresolved D. V lost 5 bases and J lost 8, with 17 bases in between. The CDR3 has 14 residues. Germline CDR1 is WNHNN and CDR2 is SYGVQD (reference sequence).

This clonotype turned up a few times. The gene calls are TRBV7-9 and TRBJ1-5; 8 bases map to TRBD1. V was pared by 5 bases and J by 5 bases, with 17 bases of the junction left unmatched. The length of the CDR3 is 18 residues. Germline V lookup: CDR1 SEHNR, CDR2 FQNEAQ (reference sequence). The CDR3 loop is CASSLTNLQGGEHQPQHF. In DNA, the CDR3 is TGTGCCAGCAGCCTGACAAACCTACAGGGGGGAGAGCATCAGCCCCAGCATTTT.